This is a list of T cell receptor beta chains from one sample in a study of T cells in Graves' hyperthyroidism and ophthalmopathy. TCRdb called the multiplex PCR reads again in MiXCR, with one record for every CDR3 protein. The table lists fewer than 550,000 distinct CDR3 sequences, around a quarter of them singletons, with approximately 11% in the top ten. The sample consisted of blood. These receptors originate from a woman in her thirties with Graves' ophthalmopathy. CDR3s include the opening cysteine and the closing phenylalanine or tryptophan. A D gene is named only where the DNA matches it firmly. The size field is filled for only some rows; it gives once, few, many or a size class.

J gene | clone size | V gene | D gene | CDR3 protein | CDR3 DNA
TRBJ2-7 | many | TRBV12-3/TRBV12-4 | NA | CASSLSHYEQYF | TGTGCCAGCAGTTTATCCCACTACGAGCAGTACTTC
TRBJ1-5 | many | TRBV20-1 | NA | CSALGQIQPQHF | TGCAGTGCTCTAGGACAGATTCAGCCCCAGCATTTT
TRBJ2-5 | many | TRBV6-2/TRBV6-3 | NA | CASSTTNRASLGETQYF | TGTGCCAGCAGCACCACAAACAGGGCCTCTCTGGGGGAGACCCAGTACTTC
TRBJ2-2 | NA | TRBV4-2 | NA | CASSQDRPSLGDGGELFF | TGTGCCAGCAGCCAAGATCGGCCCAGTTTGGGGGATGGCGGGGAGCTGTTTTTT
TRBJ2-5 | NA | TRBV6-1 | NA | CASSGTPGQQETQYF | TGTGCCAGCAGTGGGACCCCGGGACAACAAGAGACCCAGTACTTC
TRBJ1-2 | NA | TRBV28 | NA | CASSWGPGLGYTF | TGTGCCAGCAGTTGGGGCCCAGGGTTAGGGTACACCTTC
TRBJ1-1 | once | TRBV4-1 | NA | CASRSAWEPNTEAFF | TGCGCCAGCCGATCTGCTTGGGAGCCGAACACTGAAGCTTTCTTT
TRBJ1-5 | many | TRBV10-2 | NA | CASSAWGNQPQHF | TGCGCCAGCAGCGCCTGGGGCAATCAGCCCCAGCATTTT
TRBJ1-1 | NA | TRBV10-3 | TRBD1 | CAISDPDRRNTEAFF | TGTGCCATCAGTGATCCGGACAGGAGGAACACTGAAGCTTTCTTT
TRBJ2-3 | many | TRBV12-3/TRBV12-4 | NA | CASSLTTSITDTQYF | TGTGCCAGCAGTTTGACGACCTCAATCACAGATACGCAGTATTTT
TRBJ1-5 | NA | TRBV5-1 | NA | CASSHDGQPGQPQHF | TGCGCCAGCAGCCATGATGGCCAGCCGGGCCAGCCCCAGCATTTT
TRBJ1-2 | many | TRBV6-1 | TRBD1 | CASSAPKGTANYGYTF | TGTGCCAGCAGTGCGCCCAAGGGGACAGCTAACTATGGCTACACCTTC
TRBJ2-2 | few | TRBV5-1 | TRBD2 | CASRVAGGPSGELFF | TGCGCCAGCAGAGTAGCGGGGGGGCCTTCCGGGGAGCTGTTTTTT
TRBJ2-2 | few | TRBV19 | TRBD1 | CASANGQGASNTGELFF | TGTGCCAGTGCCAACGGACAGGGGGCTTCGAACACCGGGGAGCTGTTTTTT